This TCR beta chain was sequenced during a study of response to subunit inactivated influenza vaccine. TCRdb re-called the RT-PCR reads through MiXCR, storing one row per CDR3 protein. The sample lists a few hundred thousand distinct CDR3 sequences, about a fifth occurring once. The germline gives CDR1 SQVTM, CDR2 ANQGSEA. The CDR3 spans 13 residues. V was pared by 4 bases and J by 7 bases, with 1 base of the junction left unmatched. The TCR was taken from a man aged 45 to 70 who received an inactivated influenza vaccine. The J gene is TRBJ2-2, the V gene TRBV29-1; TRBD1 agrees at 12 bases. The specimen comprised PBMCs from blood, sampled less than 22 months after vaccination. The CDR3 here is CSVGDRGRGELFF. DNA for the CDR3: TGCAGCGTTGGGGACAGGGGGCGCGGGGAGCTGTTTTTT.